These 4 T cell receptor beta chains were sequenced from one sample in a study of graft-versus-host responses after intestinal transplantation. Repertoires were generated with immunoSEQ multiplex PCR, while TCRdb's copy carries only in-frame clones and drops some. The sample has roughly 15,000 clones, 75% to 90% seen once. Lamina propria and intraepithelial lymphocytes were released by processing graft tissue. The sequencing used ileum tissue, collected about 14 weeks after intestinal transplant. These receptors all stem from a human patient who received an intestinal transplant, so some T cells may come from the graft donor.

Only one count was recorded for this clone. This sequence joins TRBV5-4 and TRBJ1-2; D may be TRBD1 (5 bases). Germline V CDR1 and CDR2: SGHNT, YYREEE (reference sequence). V was trimmed by 0 bases and J by 0 bases, leaving 18 bases between them. The CDR3 runs to 18 residues. In nucleotides, the CDR3 is TGTGCCAGCAGCTTGGATGGCAGGGTAAAGGAGACTAACTATGGCTACACCTTC. Protein sequence: CASSLDGRVKETNYGYTF. The entire variable domain, with the rest obtained from reference TRBV5-4 and TRBJ1-2, is as follows: ETGVTQSPTHLIKTRGQQVTLRCSSQSGHNTVSWYQQALGQGPQFIFQYYREEENGRGNFPPRFSGLQFPNYSSELNVNALELDDSALYLCASSLDGRVKETNYGYTFGSGTRLTVV.

This chain uses TRBV19 with TRBJ2-5; no reliable D call. V dropped 5 bases and J dropped 2 bases, with 9 bases sitting between them. Germline loops: CDR1 LNHDA, CDR2 SQIVND (reference sequence). The CDR3 loop spans 13 amino acids. For the CDR3, the DNA is TGTGCCAGTAGTCCCACACTGCAAGAGACCCAGTACTTC. It yields the protein CASSPTLQETQYF.

In its sample, this clone was seen once. The DNA for the CDR3 is TGTGCCAGCAGCTCCTTGCGGGGGCGCAGTTACGAGCAGTACTTC. Amino acid sequence: CASSSLRGRSYEQYF. V gene TRBV7-9 combines with J gene TRBJ2-7; weak D call: TRBD2 (7 bases). CDR3 size: 15 residues. The germline CDR1 and CDR2 sequences are SEHNR and FQNEAQ (reference sequence). Deletions cut 4 bases from V and 4 bases from J, with 17 bases between.

This rearrangement joins TRBV15 to TRBJ2-4; 11 bases are a match to TRBD1. V dropped 3 bases and J dropped 0; count of bases not matched to a gene: 10. The CDR3 is 19 amino acids. Germline CDR1 and CDR2: LNHNV and YYDKDF (reference sequence). The CDR3 sequence is CATSRRGPGQGVAKNIQYF. The CDR3 DNA follows: TGTGCCACCAGCAGGAGAGGCCCGGGACAGGGGGTAGCCAAAAACATTCAGTACTTC.